Below are 22 T cell receptor beta chains sequenced from a single sample in a study of T cell responses to AZD1222 COVID-19 vaccine. Generated by immunoSEQ multiplex PCR, the TCRdb table keeps only in-frame clones and is missing some. The sample lists about 120,000 clones, 90% occurring once. Sequenced here: peripheral blood, sampled on day 0 of AZD1222 vaccination. These receptors were obtained from an adult in good health.

The chain combines TRBV19 with TRBJ1-1; D not resolved. With 5 bases removed from V and 10 bases from J, the gap between germline ends came to 17 bases. The CDR3 loop spans 13 amino acids. The V gene's germline CDR1 is LNHDA and CDR2 SQIVND (reference sequence). The CDR3, as DNA: TGTGCCAGTAGTCTCCTCTCGGCGGCGGTAGCTTTCTTT. Translating gives CASSLLSAAVAFF.

CDR3 in DNA: TGTGCCTGGAGGGGACAGGGGTACTACGAGCAGTACTTC. As protein: CAWRGQGYYEQYF. V gene TRBV30 combines with J gene TRBJ2-7; TRBD1 aligns across 10 bases. Germline values: CDR1 GTSNPN, CDR2 SVGIG (reference sequence). The CDR3 extends over 13 amino acids. Germline trimming cut 3 bases from V and 3 bases from J; bases unmatched to any gene: 2.

This chain uses TRBV7-9 with TRBJ2-3; D is unclear. This CDR3 contains 12 residues. The germline V gene has CDR1 SEHNR and CDR2 FQNEAQ (reference sequence). The germline V and J ends were trimmed by 1 base and 7 bases, with 6 bases remaining between them. The CDR3 coding sequence is TGTGCCAGCAGCTTAGGAGTTTATACGCAGTATTTT. Translating it yields CASSLGVYTQYF.

The table lists this clone with a count of one. The J gene is TRBJ1-3, the V gene TRBV6-5; no clear D. CDR1 and CDR2 (germline): MNHEY, SVGAGI. The CDR3 runs 12 residues. Trimming took 8 bases from V and 3 from J, leaving 8 bases between them. CDR3 DNA sequence: TGTGCCAGCTTCCGTGGTGGAAACACCATATATTTT. Residues: CASFRGGNTIYF.

This clone was observed a single time. The chain has TRBV5-5 and TRBJ1-1, with D uncertain. The CDR3 is made up of 11 amino acids. The germline CDR1 and CDR2 sequences are SGHKS and YYEKEE (reference sequence). The V gene lost 4 bases and the J gene lost 1 base, with 2 bases spanning the gap. The CDR3 DNA sequence: TGTGCCAGCAGCCAGAACACTGAAGCTTTCTTT. It specifies CASSQNTEAFF.

This chain links TRBV5-8 with TRBJ1-2, with 9 bases aligning to TRBD1. Losses at the gene ends were 7 bases for V and 4 bases for J; bases not matched to a gene: 11. Germline V gene data show CDR1 as SGHTS and CDR2 as YDEGEE. The CDR3 extends over 15 amino acids. The CDR3, as DNA: TGTGCCAGCCGAAACCGGGACAGGGTATTCTATGGCTACACCTTC. This translates into CASRNRDRVFYGYTF.

The chain combines TRBV4-3 with TRBJ1-2; D not resolved. This CDR3 has 20 residues. Germline lookup yields CDR1 LGHNA and CDR2 YSLEER. V was trimmed by 1 base and J by 0 bases, leaving 24 bases between them. CDR3 DNA sequence: TGCGCCAGCAGCCAAGCCCAGAGTCGAGTCCTCCCCGGGCCTAACTATGGCTACACCTTC. It encodes CASSQAQSRVLPGPNYGYTF.

The chain employs TRBV7-9 and TRBJ1-2; D uncertain. Germline CDR1 is SEHNR and CDR2 is FQNEAQ (reference sequence). The CDR3 has 16 amino acids. Trimming took off 2 bases at V and 6 bases at J, with 19 bases between the two ends. The CDR3 sequence is CASSLMQATTSDGYTF. The CDR3 nucleotides are TGTGCCAGCAGCTTAATGCAGGCCACCACGTCAGATGGCTACACCTTC. The variable domain in full, completed from reference TRBV7-9 and TRBJ1-2, reads DTGVSQNPRHKITKRGQNVTFRCDPISEHNRLYWYRQTLGQGPEFLTYFQNEAQLEKSRLLSDRFSAERPKGSFSTLEIQRTEQGDSAMYLCASSLMQATTSDGYTFGSGTRLTVV.

This clone was counted once. The rearrangement joins TRBV6-5 to TRBJ2-1; 7 bases are shared with TRBD2. The ends lost 0 bases at V and 8 bases at J; junction bases unmatched: 1. This CDR3 has 13 residues. Germline V CDR1 and CDR2: MNHEY, SVGAGI. CDR3 DNA sequence: TGTGCCAGCAGTTACTCTCGGGGGGATGAGCAGTTCTTC. Protein product: CASSYSRGDEQFF.

The chain carries TRBV11-1 and TRBJ1-1; D perhaps matches TRBD1 (6 bases). Germline values: CDR1 SGHAT, CDR2 FQDESV (reference sequence). There are 15 residues in the CDR3. V lost 5 bases and J 0 bases, leaving 13 bases between the germline ends. The CDR3 nucleotides read TGTGCCAGCAGCAAGGACAGAGTAATGAACACTGAAGCTTTCTTT. It codes for CASSKDRVMNTEAFF.

The V call is TRBV6-4, the J call TRBJ1-1; TRBD1 matches at 7 bases. The V gene end was trimmed by 0 bases and the J gene end by 6 bases; junction bases not matched to a gene: 4. Germline CDR1 MRHNA, CDR2 SNTAGT. The length of the CDR3 is 14 residues. The CDR3 sequence is CASSDSRQGAEAFF. CDR3 bases: TGTGCCAGCAGTGACTCTCGCCAGGGGGCTGAAGCTTTCTTT.

The chain recombines TRBV5-4 with TRBJ2-7, with a weak D call TRBD2 (6 bases). The CDR3 sequence is 15 residues long. Germline CDR1 reads SGHNT; CDR2 reads YYREEE (reference sequence). Deletions cut 1 base from V and 0 bases from J, with 11 bases between. This CDR3 is CASSLPGLASYEQYF. The CDR3 DNA sequence: TGTGCCAGCAGCTTGCCGGGACTGGCCTCCTACGAGCAGTACTTC.

The chain joins TRBV7-2 to TRBJ1-2; D possibly corresponds to TRBD1 (5 bases). The CDR3 spans 17 residues. Germline V lookup: CDR1 SGHTA, CDR2 FQGNSA. V lost 5 bases and J 6 bases, leaving 25 bases between the germline ends. The CDR3 DNA reads as TGTGCCAGCAGCGCCGTTAGGGTGGCAGGGATGGCGGATGGCTACACCTTC. Its protein product is CASSAVRVAGMADGYTF.

The V call is TRBV2, the J call TRBJ1-5; D is uncertain. V lost 8 bases to trimming and J lost 5 bases, with 13 bases between them. The length of the CDR3 is 13 residues. The V gene's germline CDR1 is SNHLY and CDR2 FYNNEI. CDR3 sequence: CASGSGGHQPQHF. The DNA of the CDR3 is TGTGCCAGCGGGTCAGGAGGGCATCAGCCCCAGCATTTT. Filled out from reference TRBV2 and TRBJ1-5, the complete variable domain reads EPEVTQTPSHQVTQMGQEVILRCVPISNHLYFYWYRQILGQKVEFLVSFYNNEISEKSEIFDDQFSVERPDGSNFTLKIRSTKLEDSAMYFCASGSGGHQPQHFGDGTRLSIL.

J is TRBJ2-3 and V is TRBV25-1; D is unclear. The CDR3 runs to 12 residues. V was clipped by 3 bases and J by 1 base, with 2 bases between them. CDR1 and CDR2 (germline): MGHDK, SYGVNS. The CDR3 is CASSERTDTQYF. CDR3 nucleotide sequence: TGTGCCAGCAGTGAGCGCACAGATACGCAGTATTTT.

The chain recombines TRBV7-8 with TRBJ2-7; 9 bases agree with TRBD1. This CDR3 contains 17 residues. V was clipped by 0 bases and J by 2 bases; unmatched bases: 8. Germline V gene sequence: CDR1 SGHVS, CDR2 FQNEAQ. The CDR3 sequence is CASSLALLGTGTYEQYF. In DNA, the CDR3 is TGTGCCAGCAGCTTAGCTCTGCTAGGGACAGGGACCTACGAGCAGTACTTC.

The chain employs TRBV2 and TRBJ2-2; D assignment may be TRBD1 or TRBD2 (5 bases each). The V gene lost 6 bases and the J gene lost 5 bases, with 16 bases spanning the gap. Germline CDR1 is SNHLY and CDR2 is FYNNEI. CDR3 length equals 15 residues. The CDR3 loop reads CASSAPRGGTGELFF. In DNA form, the CDR3 reads TGTGCCAGCAGCGCCCCCCGGGGCGGGACCGGGGAGCTGTTTTTT.

The rearrangement uses TRBV7-2 and TRBJ2-3; perhaps TRBD2 as D (6 bases). The CDR3 length is 12 residues. Trimming took 5 bases from V and 10 from J, leaving 13 bases between them. The germline gives CDR1 SGHTA, CDR2 FQGNSA. CDR3 bases: TGTGCCAGCAGCGTACCGGGACTCTCGCAGTATTTT. Protein product: CASSVPGLSQYF.

The chain joins TRBV19 to TRBJ1-4; D not certain. The V gene's germline CDR1 is LNHDA and CDR2 SQIVND (reference sequence). The CDR3 runs 14 residues. The germline V and J ends were trimmed by 4 bases and 7 bases, with 13 bases remaining between them. The CDR3: CASSTRPSGEKLFF. CDR3 coding DNA: TGTGCCAGTAGTACTCGACCGAGCGGTGAAAAACTGTTTTTT.

This chain joins TRBV5-1 and TRBJ2-1; 8 bases are a match to TRBD2. CDR1 SGHRS and CDR2 YFSETQ come from the germline V gene. V was clipped by 4 bases and J by 7 bases; unmatched bases: 7. The CDR3 runs to 14 residues. The CDR3 protein is CASSQGSGGNEQFF. The CDR3 DNA follows: TGCGCCAGCAGCCAGGGCAGCGGGGGAAATGAGCAGTTCTTC.

The V call is TRBV5-1, the J call TRBJ2-5; perhaps D is TRBD1 or TRBD2 (6 bases each). The V gene's germline CDR1 is SGHRS and CDR2 YFSETQ. Trimming took 3 bases from V and 5 from J, leaving 11 bases between them. This CDR3 has 13 residues. CDR3 sequence reads: CASSSTGGETQYF. The CDR3 DNA follows: TGCGCCAGCAGCTCGACAGGAGGGGAGACCCAGTACTTC.

The chain has TRBV6-6 and TRBJ2-7; tentative D call: TRBD2 (5 bases). Germline CDR1 reads MNHNY; CDR2 reads SVGAGI (reference sequence). The ends were cut back, 5 bases at V and 4 bases at J, with 18 bases in the middle. The CDR3 is 15 amino acids. The CDR3, as DNA: TGTGCCAGCAGTCCCAGAGAGGGAATCTTATACGAGCAGTACTTC. Its translation: CASSPREGILYEQYF.